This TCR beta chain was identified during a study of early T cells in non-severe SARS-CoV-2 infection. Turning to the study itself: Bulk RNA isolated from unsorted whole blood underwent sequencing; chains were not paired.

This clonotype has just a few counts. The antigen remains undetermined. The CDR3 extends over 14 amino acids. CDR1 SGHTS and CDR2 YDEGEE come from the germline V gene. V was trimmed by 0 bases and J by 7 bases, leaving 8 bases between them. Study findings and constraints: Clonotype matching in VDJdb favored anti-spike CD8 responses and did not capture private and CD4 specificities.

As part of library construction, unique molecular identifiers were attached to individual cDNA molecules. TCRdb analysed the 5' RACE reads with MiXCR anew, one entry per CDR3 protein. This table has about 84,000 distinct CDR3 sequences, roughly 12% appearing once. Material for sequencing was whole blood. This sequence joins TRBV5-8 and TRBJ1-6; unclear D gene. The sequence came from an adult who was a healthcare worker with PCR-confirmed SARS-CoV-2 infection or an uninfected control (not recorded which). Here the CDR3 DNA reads TGTGCCAGCAGCTTGGACCCCGGGAATTCACCCCTCCACTTT. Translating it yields CASSLDPGNSPLHF.